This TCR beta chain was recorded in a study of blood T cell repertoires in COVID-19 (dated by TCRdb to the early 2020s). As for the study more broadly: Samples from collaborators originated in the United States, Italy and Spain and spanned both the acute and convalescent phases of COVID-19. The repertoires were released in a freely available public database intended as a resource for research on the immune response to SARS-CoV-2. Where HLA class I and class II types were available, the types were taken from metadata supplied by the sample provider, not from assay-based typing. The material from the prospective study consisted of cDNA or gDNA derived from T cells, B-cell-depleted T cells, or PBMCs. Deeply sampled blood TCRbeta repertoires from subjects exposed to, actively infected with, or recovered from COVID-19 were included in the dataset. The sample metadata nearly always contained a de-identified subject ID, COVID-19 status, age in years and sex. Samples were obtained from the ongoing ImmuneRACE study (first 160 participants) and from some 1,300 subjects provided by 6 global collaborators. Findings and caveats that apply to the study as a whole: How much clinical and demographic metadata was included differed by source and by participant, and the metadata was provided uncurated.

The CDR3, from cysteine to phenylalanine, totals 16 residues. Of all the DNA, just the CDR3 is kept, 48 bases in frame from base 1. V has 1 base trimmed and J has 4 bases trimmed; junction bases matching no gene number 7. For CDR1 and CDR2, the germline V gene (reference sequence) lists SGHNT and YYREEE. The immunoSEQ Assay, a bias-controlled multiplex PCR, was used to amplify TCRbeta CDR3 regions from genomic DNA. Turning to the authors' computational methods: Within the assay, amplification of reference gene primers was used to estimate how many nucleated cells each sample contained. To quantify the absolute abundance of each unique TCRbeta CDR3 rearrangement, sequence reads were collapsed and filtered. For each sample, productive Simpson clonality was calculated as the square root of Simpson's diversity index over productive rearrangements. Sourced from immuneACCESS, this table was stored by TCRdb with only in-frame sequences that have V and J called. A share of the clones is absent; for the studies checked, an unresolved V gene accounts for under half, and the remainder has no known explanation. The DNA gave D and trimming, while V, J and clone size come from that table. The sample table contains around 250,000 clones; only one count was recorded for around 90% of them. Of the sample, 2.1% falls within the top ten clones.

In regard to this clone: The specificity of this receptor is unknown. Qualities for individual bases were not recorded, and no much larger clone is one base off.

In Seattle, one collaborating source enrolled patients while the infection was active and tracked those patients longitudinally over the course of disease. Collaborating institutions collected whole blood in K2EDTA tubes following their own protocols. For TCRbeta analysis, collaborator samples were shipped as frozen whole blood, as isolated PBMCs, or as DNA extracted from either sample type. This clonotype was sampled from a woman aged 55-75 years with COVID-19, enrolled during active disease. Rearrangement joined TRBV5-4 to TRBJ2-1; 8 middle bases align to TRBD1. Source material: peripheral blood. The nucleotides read TGTGCCAGCAGCTTGTACCGGGGACAGGCTTACAATGAGCAGTTCTTC. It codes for CASSLYRGQAYNEQFF.